This TCR beta chain was sequenced in a study of T cell changes during pregnancy in multiple sclerosis. Repertoires were generated with immunoSEQ multiplex PCR, while TCRdb's copy carries only in-frame clones and drops some. The repertoire consists of fewer than 50,000 clones, with about 90% occurring once and the leading ten covering approximately 0.41%. This sample comprised CD4+ T cells from peripheral blood mononuclear cells, obtained in the second trimester of pregnancy. This clonotype was sampled from a female donor in good health, enrolled as a control in a pregnancy study.

For the CDR3, the DNA is TGTGCCAGTAGTCCTCAAGGTAGGGGTCTCTCCTACGAGCAGTACTTC. The encoded protein is CASSPQGRGLSYEQYF. The V gene is TRBV19, the J gene TRBJ2-7, with D possibly TRBD1 on 5 matching bases. V lost 5 bases to trimming and J lost 0 bases, with 17 bases between them. CDR1 and CDR2 (germline): LNHDA, SQIVND (reference sequence). CDR3 length equals 16 residues.